This TCR beta chain was captured by sequencing in a study of cytomegalovirus exposure and HLA in healthy donors. The assay was immunoSEQ multiplex PCR, and TCRdb's table has in-frame clones only and misses some. The sample consists of more than 150,000 clones, about four fifths of them appearing once. CDR1 is SGHVS and CDR2 is FQNEAQ in the germline V gene. Trimming removed 4 bases at V and 0 bases at J, with 12 bases between. CDR3 length equals 15 residues. This clonotype was obtained from a man between 18 and 35 years old in good health and CMV-seropositive. V usage is TRBV7-8 and J usage is TRBJ1-1, with a possible D match to TRBD1 (5 bases). Sequencing was performed on PBMCs. The CDR3 is CASSSRQILNTEAFF. The CDR3 DNA reads as TGTGCCAGCAGCTCCCGACAGATCCTGAACACTGAAGCTTTCTTT.